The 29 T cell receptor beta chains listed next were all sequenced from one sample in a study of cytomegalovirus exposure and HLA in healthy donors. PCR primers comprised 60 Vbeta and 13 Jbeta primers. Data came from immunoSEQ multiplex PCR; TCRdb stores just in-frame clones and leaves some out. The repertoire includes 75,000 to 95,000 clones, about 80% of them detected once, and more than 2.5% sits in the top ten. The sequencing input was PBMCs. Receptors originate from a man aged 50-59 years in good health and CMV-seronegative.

In nucleotides, the CDR3 is TGTGCCAGCAGCTTGGGGGGGCCCGCAGATACGCAGTATTTT. It yields the protein CASSLGGPADTQYF. The chain employs TRBV5-5 and TRBJ2-3; possible D gene TRBD1, 6 bases. The CDR3 has 14 residues. Trimming removed 0 bases at V and 4 bases at J, with 9 bases between. Germline values: CDR1 SGHKS, CDR2 YYEKEE (reference sequence). Variable domain in full (rest from reference TRBV5-5 and TRBJ2-3): DAGVTQSPTHLIKTRGQQVTLRCSPISGHKSVSWYQQVLGQGPQFIFQYYEKEERGRGNFPDRFSARQFPNYSSELNVNALLLGDSALYLCASSLGGPADTQYFGPGTRLTVL.

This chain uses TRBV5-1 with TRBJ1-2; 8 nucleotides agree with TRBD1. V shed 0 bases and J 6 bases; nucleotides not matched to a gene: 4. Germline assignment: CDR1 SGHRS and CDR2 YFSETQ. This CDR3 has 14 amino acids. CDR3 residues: CASSLGQGSNGYTF. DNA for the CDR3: TGCGCCAGCAGCTTGGGACAGGGGTCCAATGGCTACACCTTC.

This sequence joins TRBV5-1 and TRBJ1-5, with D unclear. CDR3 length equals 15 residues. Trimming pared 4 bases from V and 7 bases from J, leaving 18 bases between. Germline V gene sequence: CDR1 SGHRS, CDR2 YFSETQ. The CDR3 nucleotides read TGCGCCAGCAGCCTGGCCAATCTTGTACACCAGCCCCAGCATTTT. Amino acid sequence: CASSLANLVHQPQHF.

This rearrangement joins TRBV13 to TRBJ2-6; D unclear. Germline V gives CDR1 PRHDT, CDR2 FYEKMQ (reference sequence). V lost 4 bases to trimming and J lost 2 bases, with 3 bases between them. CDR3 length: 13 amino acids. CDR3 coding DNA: TGTGCCAGCAGCTCCACTGGGGCCAACGTCCTGACTTTC. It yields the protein CASSSTGANVLTF. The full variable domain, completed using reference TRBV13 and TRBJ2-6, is AAGVIQSPRHLIKEKRETATLKCYPIPRHDTVYWYQQGPGQDPQFLISFYEKMQSDKGSIPDRFSAQQFSDYHSELNMSSLELGDSALYFCASSSTGANVLTFGAGSRLTVL.

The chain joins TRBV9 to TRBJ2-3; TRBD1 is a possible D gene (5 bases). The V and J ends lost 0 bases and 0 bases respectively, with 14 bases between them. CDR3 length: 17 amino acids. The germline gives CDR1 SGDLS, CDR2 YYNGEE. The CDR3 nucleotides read TGTGCCAGCAGCGTAGGACAGACCCAAACTAGCACAGATACGCAGTATTTT. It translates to CASSVGQTQTSTDTQYF.

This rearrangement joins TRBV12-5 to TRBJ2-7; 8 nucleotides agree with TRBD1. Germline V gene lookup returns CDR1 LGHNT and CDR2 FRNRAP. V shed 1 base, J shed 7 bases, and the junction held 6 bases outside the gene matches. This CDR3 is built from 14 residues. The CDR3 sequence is CASGLGQGAGEQYF. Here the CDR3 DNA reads TGTGCTAGTGGTTTGGGGCAGGGGGCGGGAGAGCAGTACTTC.

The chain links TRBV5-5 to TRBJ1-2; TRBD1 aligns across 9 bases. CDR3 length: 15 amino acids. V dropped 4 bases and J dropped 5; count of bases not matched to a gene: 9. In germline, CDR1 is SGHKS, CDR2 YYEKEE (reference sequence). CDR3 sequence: CASSARQTGGYGYTF. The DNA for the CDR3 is TGTGCCAGCAGCGCAAGACAGACAGGGGGGTATGGCTACACCTTC.

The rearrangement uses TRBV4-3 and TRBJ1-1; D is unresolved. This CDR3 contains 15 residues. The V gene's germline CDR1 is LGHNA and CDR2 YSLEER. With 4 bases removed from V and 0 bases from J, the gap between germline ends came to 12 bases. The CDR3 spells CASSPRSGMNTEAFF. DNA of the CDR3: TGCGCCAGCAGCCCCCGGTCCGGGATGAACACTGAAGCTTTCTTT.

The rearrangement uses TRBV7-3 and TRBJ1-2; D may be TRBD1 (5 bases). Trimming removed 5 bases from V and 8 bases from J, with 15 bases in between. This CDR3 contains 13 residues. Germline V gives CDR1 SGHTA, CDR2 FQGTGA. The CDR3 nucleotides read TGTGCCAGCAGCCCCGGGGGGGGTCAAGGCTACACCTTC. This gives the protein CASSPGGGQGYTF.

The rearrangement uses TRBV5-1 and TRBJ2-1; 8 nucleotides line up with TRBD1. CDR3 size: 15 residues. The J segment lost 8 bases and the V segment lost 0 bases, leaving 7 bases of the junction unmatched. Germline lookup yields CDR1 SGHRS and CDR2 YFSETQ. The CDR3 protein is CASSLVWTGLDEQFF. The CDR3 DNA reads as TGCGCCAGCAGCTTGGTGTGGACAGGGCTTGATGAGCAGTTCTTC. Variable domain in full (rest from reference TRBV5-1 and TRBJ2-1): KAGVTQTPRYLIKTRGQQVTLSCSPISGHRSVSWYQQTPGQGLQFLFEYFSETQRNKGNFPGRFSGRQFSNSRSEMNVSTLELGDSALYLCASSLVWTGLDEQFFGPGTRLTVL.

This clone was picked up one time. CDR3 bases: TGTGCCAGCAGCACCGCCGGGACTAGGGGTTACAATGAGCAGTTCTTC. Protein: CASSTAGTRGYNEQFF. This chain connects TRBV7-3 to TRBJ2-1, with 8 bases lining up with TRBD2. The J segment lost 4 bases and the V segment lost 5 bases, leaving 10 bases of the junction unmatched. In germline, CDR1 is SGHTA, CDR2 FQGTGA. CDR3 size: 16 residues.

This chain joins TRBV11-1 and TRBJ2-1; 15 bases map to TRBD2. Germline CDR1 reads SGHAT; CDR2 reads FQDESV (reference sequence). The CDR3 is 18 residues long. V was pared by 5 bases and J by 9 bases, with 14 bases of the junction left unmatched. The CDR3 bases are TGTGCCAGCAGCCGACCCGGACTAGCGGGGGGGCCGGGCATTGAGCAGTTCTTC. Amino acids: CASSRPGLAGGPGIEQFF.

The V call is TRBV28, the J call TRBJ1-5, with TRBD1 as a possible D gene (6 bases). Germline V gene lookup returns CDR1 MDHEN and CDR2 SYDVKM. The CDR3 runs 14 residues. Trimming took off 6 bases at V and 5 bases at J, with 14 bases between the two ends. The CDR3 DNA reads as TGTGCCAGCAGCCAAGGGGGACCCCATCAGCCCCAGCATTTT. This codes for CASSQGGPHQPQHF.

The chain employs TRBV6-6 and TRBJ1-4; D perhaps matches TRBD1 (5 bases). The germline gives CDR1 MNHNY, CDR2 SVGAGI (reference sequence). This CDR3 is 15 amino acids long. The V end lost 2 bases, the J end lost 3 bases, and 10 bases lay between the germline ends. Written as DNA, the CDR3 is TGTGCCAGCAGTTACGCGACAGCCTCTAATGAAAAACTGTTTTTT. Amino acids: CASSYATASNEKLFF.

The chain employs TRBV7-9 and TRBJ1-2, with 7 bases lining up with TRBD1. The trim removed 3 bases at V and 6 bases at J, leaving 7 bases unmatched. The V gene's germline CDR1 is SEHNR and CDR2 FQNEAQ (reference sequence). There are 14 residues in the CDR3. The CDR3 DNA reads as TGTGCCAGCAGCTTCCAAAGGACAGGTGATGGCTACACCTTC. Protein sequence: CASSFQRTGDGYTF. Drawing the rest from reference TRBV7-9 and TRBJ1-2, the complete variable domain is DTGVSQNPRHKITKRGQNVTFRCDPISEHNRLYWYRQTLGQGPEFLTYFQNEAQLEKSRLLSDRFSAERPKGSFSTLEIQRTEQGDSAMYLCASSFQRTGDGYTFGSGTRLTVV.

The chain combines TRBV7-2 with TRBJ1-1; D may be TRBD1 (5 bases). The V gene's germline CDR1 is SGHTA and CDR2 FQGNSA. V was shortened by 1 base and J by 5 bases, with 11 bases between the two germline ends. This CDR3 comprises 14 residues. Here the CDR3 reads CASSLGIRVTEAFF. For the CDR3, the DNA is TGTGCCAGCAGCTTAGGGATCAGGGTGACTGAAGCTTTCTTT.

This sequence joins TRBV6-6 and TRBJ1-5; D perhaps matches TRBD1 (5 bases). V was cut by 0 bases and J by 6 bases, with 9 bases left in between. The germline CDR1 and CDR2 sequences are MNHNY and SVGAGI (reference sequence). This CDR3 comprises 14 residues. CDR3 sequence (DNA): TGTGCCAGCAGTTACTCGGGAGGGACTCAGCCCCAGCATTTT. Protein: CASSYSGGTQPQHF.

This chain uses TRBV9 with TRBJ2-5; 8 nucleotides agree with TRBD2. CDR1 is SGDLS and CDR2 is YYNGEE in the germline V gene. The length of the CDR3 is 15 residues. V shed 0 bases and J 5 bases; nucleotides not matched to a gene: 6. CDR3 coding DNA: TGTGCCAGCAGCGTAGGGGTAGCGGGGAGTGAGACCCAGTACTTC. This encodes CASSVGVAGSETQYF.

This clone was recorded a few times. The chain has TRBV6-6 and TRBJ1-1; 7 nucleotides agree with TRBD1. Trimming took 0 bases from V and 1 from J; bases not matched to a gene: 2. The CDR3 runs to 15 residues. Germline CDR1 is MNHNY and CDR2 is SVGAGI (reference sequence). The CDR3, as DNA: TGTGCCAGCAGTTACTCTAGACAGGGGAACACTGAAGCTTTCTTT. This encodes CASSYSRQGNTEAFF.

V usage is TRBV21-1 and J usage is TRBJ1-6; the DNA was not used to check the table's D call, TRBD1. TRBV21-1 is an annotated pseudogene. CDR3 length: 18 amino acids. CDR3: CASRPADRGHSYNSPLHF. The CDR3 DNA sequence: TGTGCCAGCAGACCCGCTGACAGGGGGCATTCCTATAATTCACCCCTCCACTTT.

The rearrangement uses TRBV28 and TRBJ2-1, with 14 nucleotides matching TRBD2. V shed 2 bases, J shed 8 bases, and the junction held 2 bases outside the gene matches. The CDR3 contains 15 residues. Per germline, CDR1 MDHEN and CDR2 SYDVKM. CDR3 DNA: TGTGCCAGCAGTTTACGACTAGCGGGGGGGGATGAGCAGTTCTTC. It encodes CASSLRLAGGDEQFF.

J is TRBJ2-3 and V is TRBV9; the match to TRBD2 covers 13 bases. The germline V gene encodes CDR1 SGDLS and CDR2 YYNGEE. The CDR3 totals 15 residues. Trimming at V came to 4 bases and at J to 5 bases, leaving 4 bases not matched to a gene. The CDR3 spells CASSPGLAGVDTQYF. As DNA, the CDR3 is TGTGCCAGCAGCCCTGGACTAGCGGGGGTAGATACGCAGTATTTT.

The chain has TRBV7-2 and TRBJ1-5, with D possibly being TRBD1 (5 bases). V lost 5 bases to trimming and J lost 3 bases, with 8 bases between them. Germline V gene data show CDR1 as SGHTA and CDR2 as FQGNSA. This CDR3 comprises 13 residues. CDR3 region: CASSRQPNQPQHF. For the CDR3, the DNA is TGTGCCAGCAGCCGACAGCCCAATCAGCCCCAGCATTTT.

This CDR3 is CASSPYSGADTQYF. CDR3 nucleotide sequence: TGCGCCAGCAGCCCGTATTCGGGGGCAGATACGCAGTATTTT. The chain couples TRBV5-1 to TRBJ2-3, with D perhaps matching TRBD2 (6 bases). Germline lookup yields CDR1 SGHRS and CDR2 YFSETQ. The CDR3 loop spans 14 amino acids. Trimming took 4 bases from V and 4 from J, leaving 13 bases between them.

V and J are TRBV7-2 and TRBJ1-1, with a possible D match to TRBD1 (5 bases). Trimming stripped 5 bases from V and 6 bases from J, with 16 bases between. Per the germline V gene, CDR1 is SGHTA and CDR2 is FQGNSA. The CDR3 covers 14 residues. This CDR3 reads CASSNRQTRAEAFF. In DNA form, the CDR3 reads TGTGCCAGCAGCAATCGACAGACAAGGGCTGAAGCTTTCTTT.

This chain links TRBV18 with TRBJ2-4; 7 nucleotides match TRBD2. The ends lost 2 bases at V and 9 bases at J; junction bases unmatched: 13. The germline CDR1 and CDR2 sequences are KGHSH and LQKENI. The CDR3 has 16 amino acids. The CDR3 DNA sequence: TGTGCCAGCTCACCAATCATAGGGAGGGAGACAAGCATTCAGTACTTC. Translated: CASSPIIGRETSIQYF.

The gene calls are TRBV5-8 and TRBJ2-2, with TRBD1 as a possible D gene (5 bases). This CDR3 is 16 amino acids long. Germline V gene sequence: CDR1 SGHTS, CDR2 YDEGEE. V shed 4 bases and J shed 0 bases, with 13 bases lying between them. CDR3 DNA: TGTGCCAGCAGCCCCAGGGCGGAGACGAACACCGGGGAGCTGTTTTTT. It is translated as CASSPRAETNTGELFF.

CDR3 sequence reads: CASSSMRGRGPEQYF. The CDR3, as DNA: TGTGCCAGCAGCTCCATGAGGGGCAGGGGACCCGAGCAGTACTTC. V usage is TRBV13 and J usage is TRBJ2-7; maybe TRBD1 (6 bases). Trimming shortened V by 4 bases and J by 6 bases, and 19 bases separated the two germline ends. Germline V lookup: CDR1 PRHDT, CDR2 FYEKMQ (reference sequence). The CDR3 is 15 residues long. The full variable domain, rest sourced from reference TRBV13 and TRBJ2-7, is AAGVIQSPRHLIKEKRETATLKCYPIPRHDTVYWYQQGPGQDPQFLISFYEKMQSDKGSIPDRFSAQQFSDYHSELNMSSLELGDSALYFCASSSMRGRGPEQYFGPGTRLTVT.

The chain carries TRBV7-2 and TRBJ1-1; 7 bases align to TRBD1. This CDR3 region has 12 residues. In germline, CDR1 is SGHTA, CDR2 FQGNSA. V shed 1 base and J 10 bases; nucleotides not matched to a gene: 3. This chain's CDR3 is CASSLGSGGAFF. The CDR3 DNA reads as TGTGCCAGCAGCTTAGGCTCAGGGGGAGCTTTCTTT.